This T cell receptor (beta chain) stems from a study of blood T cell repertoires in COVID-19. Overall study context: From T cells, B-cell-depleted T cells, or PBMCs came the material, which was cDNA or gDNA.

Source study methods: Scientists estimated how many nucleated cells there were by amplifying reference gene primers. Measured with immunoSEQ multiplex PCR; TCRdb has only the in-frame clones, and not every one. Clone size and the V and J calls come from that table; the DNA yielded D and trimming. The profile shows hundreds of thousands of clones, 85% to 90% of them singletons. The Seattle patients, enrolled during active infection, were followed longitudinally. What was sequenced was peripheral blood. The TCR comes from a woman in her twenties or thirties with COVID-19, enrolled during active disease.

CDR3 sequence: CASSLSTGNTIYF. CDR3 nucleotides: TGTGCCAGCAGCCTGTCTACGGGAAACACCATATATTTT. J is TRBJ1-3 and V is TRBV7-6, with D unclear. The CDR3 covers 13 residues. Germline lookup yields CDR1 SGHVS and CDR2 FNYEAQ. V lost 5 bases and J 4 bases, leaving 9 bases between the germline ends.